This T cell receptor beta chain is drawn from a study of shared clonotypes between healthy human individuals. About this clone: No antigen is known for it.

Donors were healthy HIV-negative adults without recent acute infections or vaccinations. Overall study results and limits: The naive CD4 repertoires of a handful of donors were compared, and around 5% of clonotypes were shared. Clonotypes which were not shared had lower generation probabilities than clonotypes that all four donors shared.

The authors distributed each subset's genomic DNA evenly over several immunoSEQ plates. Repertoires were generated with immunoSEQ multiplex PCR, while TCRdb's copy carries only in-frame clones and drops some. This repertoire shows about 510,000 clones, almost 97% found once; its top ten account for about 0.064%. Trimming cost V 6 bases and J 1 base; bases outside gene matches: 6. Germline loops: CDR1 SNHLY, CDR2 FYNNEI. The CDR3 length is 15 residues. The receptor's source is a woman aged 25 to 39 in good health. The rearrangement joins TRBV2 to TRBJ1-5, with TRBD1 identical over 7 bases. Sequenced input: naive CD4+ T cells sorted from blood. Subset described: CD45RA+ positively selected. The DNA of the CDR3 is TGTGCCAGCAGGCAGGGGGAAGGGAGCAATCAGCCCCAGCATTTT. Its protein product is CASRQGEGSNQPQHF.